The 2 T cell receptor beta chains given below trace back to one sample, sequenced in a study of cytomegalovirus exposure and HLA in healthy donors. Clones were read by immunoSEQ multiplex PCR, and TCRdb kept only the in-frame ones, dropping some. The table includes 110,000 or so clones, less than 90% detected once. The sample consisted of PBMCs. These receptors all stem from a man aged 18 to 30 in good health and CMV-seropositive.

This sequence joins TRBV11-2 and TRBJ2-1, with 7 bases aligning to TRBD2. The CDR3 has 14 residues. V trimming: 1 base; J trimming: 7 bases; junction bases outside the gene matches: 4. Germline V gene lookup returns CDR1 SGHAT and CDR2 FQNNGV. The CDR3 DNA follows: TGTGCCAGCAGCTTAGGGCCTAGCGGTAATGAGCAGTTCTTC. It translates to CASSLGPSGNEQFF.

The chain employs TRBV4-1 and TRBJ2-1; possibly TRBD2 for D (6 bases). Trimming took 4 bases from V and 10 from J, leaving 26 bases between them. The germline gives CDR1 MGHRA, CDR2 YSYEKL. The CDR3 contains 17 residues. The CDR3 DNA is TGCGCCAGCAGCCCGCCCGGCGGGGATACATACCTGAGGGAGCAGTTCTTC. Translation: CASSPPGGDTYLREQFF.